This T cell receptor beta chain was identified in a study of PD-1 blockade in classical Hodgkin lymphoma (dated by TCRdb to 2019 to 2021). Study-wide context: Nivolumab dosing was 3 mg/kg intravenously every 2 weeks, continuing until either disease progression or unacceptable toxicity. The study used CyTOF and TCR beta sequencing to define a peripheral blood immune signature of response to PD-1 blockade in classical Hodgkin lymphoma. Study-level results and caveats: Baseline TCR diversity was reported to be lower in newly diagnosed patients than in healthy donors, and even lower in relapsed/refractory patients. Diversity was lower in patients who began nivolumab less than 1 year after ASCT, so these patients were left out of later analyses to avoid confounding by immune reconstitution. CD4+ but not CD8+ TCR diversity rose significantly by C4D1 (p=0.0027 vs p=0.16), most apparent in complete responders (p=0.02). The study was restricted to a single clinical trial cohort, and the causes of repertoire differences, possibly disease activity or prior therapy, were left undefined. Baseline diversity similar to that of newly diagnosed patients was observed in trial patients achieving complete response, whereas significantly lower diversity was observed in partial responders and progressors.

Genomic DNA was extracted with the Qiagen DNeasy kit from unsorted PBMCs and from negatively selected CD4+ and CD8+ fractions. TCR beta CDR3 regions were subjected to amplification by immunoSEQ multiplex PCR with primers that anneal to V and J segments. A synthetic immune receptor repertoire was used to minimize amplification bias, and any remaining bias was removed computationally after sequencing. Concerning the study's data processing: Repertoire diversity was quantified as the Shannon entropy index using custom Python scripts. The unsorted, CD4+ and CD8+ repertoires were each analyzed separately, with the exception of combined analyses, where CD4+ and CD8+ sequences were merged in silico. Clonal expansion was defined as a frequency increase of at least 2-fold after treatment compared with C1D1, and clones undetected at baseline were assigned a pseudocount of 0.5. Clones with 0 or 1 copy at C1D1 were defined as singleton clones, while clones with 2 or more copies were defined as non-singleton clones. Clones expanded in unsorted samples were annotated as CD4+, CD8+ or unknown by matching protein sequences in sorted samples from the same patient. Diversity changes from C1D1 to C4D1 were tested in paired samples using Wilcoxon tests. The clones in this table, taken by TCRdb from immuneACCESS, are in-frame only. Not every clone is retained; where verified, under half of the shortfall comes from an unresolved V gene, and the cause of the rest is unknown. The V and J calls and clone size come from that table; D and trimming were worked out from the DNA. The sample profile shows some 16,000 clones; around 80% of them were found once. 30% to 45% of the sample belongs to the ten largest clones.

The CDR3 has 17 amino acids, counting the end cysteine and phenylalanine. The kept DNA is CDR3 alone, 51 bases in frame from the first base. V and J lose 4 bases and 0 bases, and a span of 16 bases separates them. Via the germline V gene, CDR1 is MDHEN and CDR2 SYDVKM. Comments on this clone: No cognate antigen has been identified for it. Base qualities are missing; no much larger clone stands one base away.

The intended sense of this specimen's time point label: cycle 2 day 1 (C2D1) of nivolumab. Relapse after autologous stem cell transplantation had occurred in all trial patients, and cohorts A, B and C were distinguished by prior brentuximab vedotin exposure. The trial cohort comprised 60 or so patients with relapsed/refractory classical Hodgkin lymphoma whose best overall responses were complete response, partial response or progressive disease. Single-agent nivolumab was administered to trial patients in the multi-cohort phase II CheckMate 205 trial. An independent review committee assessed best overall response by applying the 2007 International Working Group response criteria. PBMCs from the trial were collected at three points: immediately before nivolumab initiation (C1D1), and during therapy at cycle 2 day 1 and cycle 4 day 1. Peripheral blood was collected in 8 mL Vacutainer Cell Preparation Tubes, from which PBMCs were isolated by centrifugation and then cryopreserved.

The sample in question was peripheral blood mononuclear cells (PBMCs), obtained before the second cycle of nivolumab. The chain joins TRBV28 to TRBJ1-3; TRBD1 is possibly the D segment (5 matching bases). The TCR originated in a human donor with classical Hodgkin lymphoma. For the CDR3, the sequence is CASSSEGEASSGNTIYF. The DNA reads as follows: TGTGCCAGCAGTTCCGAAGGGGAGGCGAGCTCTGGAAACACCATATATTTT.